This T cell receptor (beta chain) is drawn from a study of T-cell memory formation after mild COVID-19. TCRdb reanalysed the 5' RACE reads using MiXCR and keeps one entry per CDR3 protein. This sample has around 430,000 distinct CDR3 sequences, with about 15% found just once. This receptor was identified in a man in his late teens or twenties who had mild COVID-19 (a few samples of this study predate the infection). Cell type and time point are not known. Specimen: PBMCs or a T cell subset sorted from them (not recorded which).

This chain's CDR3 is CASSFQSGGEETQYF. The CDR3 DNA reads TGTGCCAGCAGTTTTCAGAGCGGGGGGGAAGAGACCCAGTACTTC. V and J are TRBV12-3 or TRBV12-4 and TRBJ2-5; 10 bases fit TRBD2. CDR3 length: 15 residues. J gave up 3 bases and V 3 bases, and 4 bases lay outside the gene matches.